This is a list of T cell receptor beta chains from one sample in a study of spatial heterogeneity in lung cancer. TCRdb fed the 5' RACE reads into MiXCR, producing one record per CDR3 protein. Of about 12,000 distinct CDR3 sequences in the sample, roughly 5.5% are singletons; the top ten hold roughly 24%. The sequenced sample was lung tumor tissue, obtained at surgery. All receptors come from a male donor with early-stage non-small cell lung cancer. The CDR3 runs from the conserved cysteine through the conserved F or W. D genes are given only for firm matches. Clone size is shown for a subset of rows, as once, few, many or a class of expanded clone.

v_gene	abundance	d_gene	j_gene	len	CDR3aa	CDR3nt
TRBV7-2	medium-sized	NA	TRBJ2-5	15	CASTTRGDKEETQYF	TGTGCCAGCACCACCAGAGGGGACAAAGAAGAGACCCAGTACTTC
TRBV20-1	many	NA	TRBJ2-7	15	CSARDLGRSGYEQYF	TGCAGTGCTAGAGACCTGGGACGGTCCGGGTACGAGCAGTACTTC
TRBV20-1	NA	NA	TRBJ1-1	13	CSAREGVDTEAFF	TGCAGTGCTAGAGAGGGAGTTGACACTGAAGCTTTCTTT
TRBV29-1	many	NA	TRBJ2-6	14	CSVGAGSGANVLTF	TGCAGCGTCGGCGCGGGCTCTGGGGCCAACGTCCTGACTTTC
TRBV5-1	NA	NA	TRBJ1-1	14	CASSLNRYNTEAFF	TGCGCCAGCAGCTTGAATAGGTACAACACTGAAGCTTTCTTT
TRBV28	many	TRBD1	TRBJ1-5	14	CASSWGQGYQPQHF	TGTGCCAGCAGTTGGGGACAGGGGTATCAGCCCCAGCATTTT
TRBV4-2	many	TRBD2	TRBJ2-7	15	CASSQLAGGSYEQYF	TGTGCCAGCAGCCAATTAGCGGGGGGATCCTACGAGCAGTACTTC
TRBV27	many	TRBD2	TRBJ2-1	14	CASSPGLAFNEQFF	TGTGCCAGCAGTCCGGGACTAGCGTTCAATGAGCAGTTCTTC
TRBV3-2	NA	NA	TRBJ2-3	18	CASGPTSGGGPSTDTQYF	TGTGCCAGCGGCCCAACTAGCGGGGGGGGGCCTAGCACAGATACGCAGTATTTT
TRBV2	NA	NA	TRBJ1-1	13	CASSRTVNTEAFF	TGTGCCAGCAGTCGGACAGTGAACACTGAAGCTTTCTTT